These T cell receptor beta chains were read from a single sample in a study of low-dose radiotherapy and immunotherapy resistance in tumors. TCRdb reanalysed the reads using MiXCR and keeps one entry per CDR3 protein. The sample records roughly 30,000 distinct CDR3 sequences, 45% to 55% being singletons. The input for sequencing was PBMCs, taken after low-dose radiotherapy plus immunotherapy. The receptors here all came from a male donor with gallbladder cancer. The CDR3 runs from the conserved cysteine through the conserved F or W. The D gene is left open where the match is weak. For some rows the clone size is stated as once, few or many, or as a class when expanded; others skip it.

j_call	clone_size	v_call	d_call	cdr3_aa	cdr3_nt
TRBJ2-2	NA	TRBV7-9	NA	CASSVKRGDGELFF	TGTGCCAGCAGTGTTAAAAGGGGGGACGGGGAGCTGTTTTTT
TRBJ2-1	few	TRBV4-3	TRBD1	CASSQGPGQPNEQFF	TGCGCCAGCAGCCAAGGACCGGGACAGCCCAATGAGCAGTTCTTC
TRBJ2-1	NA	TRBV7-6	NA	CASSLMGREGNEQFF	TGTGCCAGCAGCTTAATGGGGCGGGAAGGGAATGAGCAGTTCTTC
TRBJ2-1	many	TRBV12-3/TRBV12-4	NA	CASSLPTGYNEQFF	TGTGCCAGCAGTTTACCCACCGGGTACAATGAGCAGTTCTTC
TRBJ2-4	NA	TRBV20-1	NA	CSARAQRTHPSGNIQYF	TGCAGTGCTAGGGCCCAGCGGACACACCCTTCGGGAAACATTCAGTACTTC
TRBJ2-7	NA	TRBV6-6	TRBD1	CASSEGQPFYEQYF	TGTGCCAGCAGTGAGGGACAGCCTTTCTACGAGCAGTACTTC
TRBJ2-2	NA	TRBV7-2	NA	CASSPRTNTGELFF	TGTGCCAGCAGCCCCAGGACTAACACCGGGGAGCTGTTTTTT
TRBJ1-3	NA	TRBV14	NA	CASSRMDRRNTIYF	TGTGCCAGCAGCCGAATGGACAGAAGAAACACCATATATTTT
TRBJ2-5	medium-sized	TRBV6-5	NA	CASSPGLGETQYF	TGTGCCAGCAGTCCCGGACTGGGAGAGACCCAGTACTTC
TRBJ1-5	NA	TRBV6-6	TRBD1	CASSDQTGQGGGQPQHF	TGTGCCAGCAGTGACCAAACCGGACAGGGGGGAGGGCAGCCCCAGCATTTT
TRBJ2-7	many	TRBV5-4	NA	CASSPHFYEQYF	TGTGCCAGCAGCCCCCACTTTTACGAGCAGTACTTC
TRBJ2-5	NA	TRBV28	TRBD2	CASSSTPTGTSGSKTQNF	TGTGCCAGCAGTTCAACCCCAACCGGGACTAGCGGGAGTAAGACCCAGAACTTC
TRBJ1-2	NA	TRBV7-9	NA	CASSPGIGGYGYTF	TGTGCCAGCAGCCCTGGGATAGGGGGCTATGGCTACACCTTC
TRBJ2-1	NA	TRBV28	NA	CASSLLGNEQFF	TGTGCCAGCAGTTTACTGGGGAATGAGCAGTTCTTC
TRBJ2-3	few	TRBV6-1	TRBD1	CASSRQGILTDTQYF	TGTGCCAGCAGTAGACAGGGGATCCTCACAGATACGCAGTATTTT
TRBJ2-1	NA	TRBV5-6	NA	CASSFYICSASPEGTSTYNEQFF	NA
TRBJ1-1	NA	TRBV4-3	NA	CASSDDRNTEAFF	TGCGCCAGCAGCGACGACAGGAACACTGAAGCTTTCTTT
TRBJ2-7	many	TRBV5-1	TRBD2	CASSLGQVVAGVTRGTYEQYF	TGCGCCAGCAGCTTGGGCCAAGTTGTGGCGGGAGTTACCCGGGGTACGTACGAGCAGTACTTC
TRBJ2-3	NA	TRBV5-1	TRBD2	CASSLGLAGGPFLTDTQYF	TGCGCCAGCAGCCTGGGACTAGCGGGAGGGCCGTTCCTCACAGATACGCAGTATTTT
TRBJ2-7	NA	TRBV5-6	TRBD2	CASSLRGPGLAHEQYF	TGTGCCAGCAGCTTGCGCGGACCGGGACTAGCCCACGAGCAGTACTTC
TRBJ2-7	few	TRBV2	NA	CASSAAGYEQYF	TGTGCCAGCAGTGCTGCAGGCTACGAGCAGTACTTC
TRBJ1-5	NA	TRBV19	TRBD1	CASSDQPRTGLSQPQHF	TGTGCCAGTAGTGACCAACCAAGGACAGGGTTAAGTCAGCCCCAGCATTTT